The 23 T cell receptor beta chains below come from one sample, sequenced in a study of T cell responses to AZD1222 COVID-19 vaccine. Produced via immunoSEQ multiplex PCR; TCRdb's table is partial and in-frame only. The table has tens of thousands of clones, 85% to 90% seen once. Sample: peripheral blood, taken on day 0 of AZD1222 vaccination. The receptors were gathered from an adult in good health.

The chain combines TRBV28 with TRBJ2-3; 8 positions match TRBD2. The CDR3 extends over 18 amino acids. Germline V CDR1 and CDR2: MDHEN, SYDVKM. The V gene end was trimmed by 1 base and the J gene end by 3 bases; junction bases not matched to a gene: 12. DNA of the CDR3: TGTGCCAGCAGTTTATACGGTCGGGCGGGGGGCGCAACAGATACGCAGTATTTT. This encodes CASSLYGRAGGATDTQYF.

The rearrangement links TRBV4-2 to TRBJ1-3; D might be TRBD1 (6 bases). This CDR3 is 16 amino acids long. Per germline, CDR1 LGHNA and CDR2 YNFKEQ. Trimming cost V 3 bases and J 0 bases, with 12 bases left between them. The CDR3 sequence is CASSQADSSSGNTIYF. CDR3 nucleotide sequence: TGTGCCAGCAGCCAGGCGGACAGTAGCTCTGGAAACACCATATATTTT.

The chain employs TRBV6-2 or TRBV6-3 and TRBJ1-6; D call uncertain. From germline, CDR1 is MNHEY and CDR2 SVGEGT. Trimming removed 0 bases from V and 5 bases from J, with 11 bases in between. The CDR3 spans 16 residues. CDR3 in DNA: TGTGCCAGCAGTTACTCGTGGCGGGCTAATAATTCACCCCTCCACTTT. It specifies CASSYSWRANNSPLHF.

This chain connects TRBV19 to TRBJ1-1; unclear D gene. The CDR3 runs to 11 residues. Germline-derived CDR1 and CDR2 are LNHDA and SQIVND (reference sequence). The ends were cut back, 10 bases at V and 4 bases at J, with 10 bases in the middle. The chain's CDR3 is CATSLGTEAFF. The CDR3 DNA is TGTGCCACCAGTTTGGGCACTGAAGCTTTCTTT.

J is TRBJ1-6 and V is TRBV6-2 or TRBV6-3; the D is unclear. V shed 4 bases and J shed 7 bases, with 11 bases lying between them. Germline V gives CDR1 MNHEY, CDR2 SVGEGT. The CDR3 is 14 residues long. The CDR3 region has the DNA TGTGCCAGCAGTTCTAATTACTTAAATTCACCCCTCCACTTT. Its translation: CASSSNYLNSPLHF.

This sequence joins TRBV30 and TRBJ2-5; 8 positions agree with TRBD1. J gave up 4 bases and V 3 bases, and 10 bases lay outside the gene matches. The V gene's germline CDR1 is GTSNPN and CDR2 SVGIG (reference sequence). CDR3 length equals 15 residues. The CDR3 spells CAWRPGQARGETQYF. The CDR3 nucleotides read TGTGCCTGGAGACCGGGACAGGCCCGGGGAGAGACCCAGTACTTC.

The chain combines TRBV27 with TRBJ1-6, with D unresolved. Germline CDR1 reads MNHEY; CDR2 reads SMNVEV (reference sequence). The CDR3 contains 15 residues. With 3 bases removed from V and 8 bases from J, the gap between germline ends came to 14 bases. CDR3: CASSFLGVWDSPLHF. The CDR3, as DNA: TGTGCCAGCAGTTTTCTTGGGGTCTGGGATTCACCCCTCCACTTT.

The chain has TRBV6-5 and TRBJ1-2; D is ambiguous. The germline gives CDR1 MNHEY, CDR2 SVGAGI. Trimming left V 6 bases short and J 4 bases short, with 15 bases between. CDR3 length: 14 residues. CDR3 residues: CASRLADGSYGYTF. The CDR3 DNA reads TGTGCCAGCAGACTCGCCGACGGATCCTATGGCTACACCTTC.

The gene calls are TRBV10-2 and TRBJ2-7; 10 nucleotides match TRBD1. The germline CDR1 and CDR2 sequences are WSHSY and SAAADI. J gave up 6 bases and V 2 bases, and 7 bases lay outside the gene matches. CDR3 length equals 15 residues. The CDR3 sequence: CASSEPGTGVFEQYF. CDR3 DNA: TGCGCCAGCAGTGAGCCCGGGACAGGGGTGTTCGAGCAGTACTTC.

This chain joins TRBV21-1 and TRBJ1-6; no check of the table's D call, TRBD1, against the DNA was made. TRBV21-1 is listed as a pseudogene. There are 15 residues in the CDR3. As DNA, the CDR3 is TGTGCCAGCAGCGCGGGACAGGGGTTGGGTTCACCCCTCCACTTT. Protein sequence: CASSAGQGLGSPLHF.

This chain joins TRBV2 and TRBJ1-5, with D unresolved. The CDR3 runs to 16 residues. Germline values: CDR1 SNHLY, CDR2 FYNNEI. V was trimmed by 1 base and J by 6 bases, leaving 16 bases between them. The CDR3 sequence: CASSEVANRAGQPQHF. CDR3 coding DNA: TGTGCCAGCAGTGAAGTCGCCAACCGAGCGGGTCAGCCCCAGCATTTT.

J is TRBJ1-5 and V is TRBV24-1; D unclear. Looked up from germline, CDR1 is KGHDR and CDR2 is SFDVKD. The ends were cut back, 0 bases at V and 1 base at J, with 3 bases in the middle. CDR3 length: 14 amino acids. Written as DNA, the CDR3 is TGTGCCACCAGTGATTTGACCAGCAATCAGCCCCAGCATTTT. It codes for CATSDLTSNQPQHF.

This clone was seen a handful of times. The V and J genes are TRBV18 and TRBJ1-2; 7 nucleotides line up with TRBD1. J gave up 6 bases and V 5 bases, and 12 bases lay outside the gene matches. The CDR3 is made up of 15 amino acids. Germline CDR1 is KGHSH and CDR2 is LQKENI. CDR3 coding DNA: TGTGCCAGCTCATCAGGGGAGGACAGGCGGAATGGCTACACCTTC. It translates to CASSSGEDRRNGYTF.

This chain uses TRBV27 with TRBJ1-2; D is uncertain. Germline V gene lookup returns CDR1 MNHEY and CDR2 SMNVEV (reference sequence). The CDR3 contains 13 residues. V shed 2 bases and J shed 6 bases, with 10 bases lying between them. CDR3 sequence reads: CASSLRGYDGYTF. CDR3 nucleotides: TGTGCCAGCAGTTTAAGAGGGTACGATGGCTACACCTTC.

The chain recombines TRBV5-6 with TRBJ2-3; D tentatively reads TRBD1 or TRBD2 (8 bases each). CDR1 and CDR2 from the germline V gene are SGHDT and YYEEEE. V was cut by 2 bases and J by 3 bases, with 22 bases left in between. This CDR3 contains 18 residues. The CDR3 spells CASSFPDQRGTGTDTQYF. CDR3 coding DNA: TGTGCCAGCAGCTTTCCGGACCAGCGGGGGACAGGAACAGATACGCAGTATTTT.

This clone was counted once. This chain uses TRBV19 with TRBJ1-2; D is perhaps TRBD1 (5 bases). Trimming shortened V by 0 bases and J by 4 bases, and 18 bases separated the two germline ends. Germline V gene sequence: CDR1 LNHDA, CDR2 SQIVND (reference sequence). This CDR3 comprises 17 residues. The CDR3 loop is CASSIDSGTQNSYGYTF. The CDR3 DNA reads TGTGCCAGTAGTATAGACTCCGGGACCCAAAATTCCTATGGCTACACCTTC.

The CDR3 coding sequence is TGTGCCAGTAGGGCTACAGGGGTCTATGGCTACACCTTC. It translates to CASRATGVYGYTF. The chain joins TRBV19 to TRBJ1-2; 7 bases are a match to TRBD1. The ends lost 6 bases at V and 4 bases at J; junction bases unmatched: 5. CDR3 length equals 13 residues. Germline values: CDR1 LNHDA, CDR2 SQIVND (reference sequence).

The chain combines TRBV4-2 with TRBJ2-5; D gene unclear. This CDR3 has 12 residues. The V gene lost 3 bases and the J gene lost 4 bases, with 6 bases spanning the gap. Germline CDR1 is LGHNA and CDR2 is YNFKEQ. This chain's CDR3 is CASSHETETQYF. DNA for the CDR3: TGTGCCAGCAGCCACGAAACAGAGACCCAGTACTTC.

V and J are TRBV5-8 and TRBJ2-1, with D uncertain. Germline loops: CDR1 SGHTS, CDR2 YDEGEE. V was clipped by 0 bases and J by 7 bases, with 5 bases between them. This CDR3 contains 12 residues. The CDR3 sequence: CASSLGGNEQFF. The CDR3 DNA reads TGTGCCAGCAGCTTGGGGGGAAATGAGCAGTTCTTC.

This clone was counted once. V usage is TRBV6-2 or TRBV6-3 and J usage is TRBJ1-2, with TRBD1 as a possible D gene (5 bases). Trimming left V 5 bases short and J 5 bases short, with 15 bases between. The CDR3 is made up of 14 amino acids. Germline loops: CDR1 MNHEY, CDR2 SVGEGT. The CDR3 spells CASSDGTARYGYTF. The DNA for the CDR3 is TGTGCCAGCAGTGACGGGACGGCCCGTTATGGCTACACCTTC.

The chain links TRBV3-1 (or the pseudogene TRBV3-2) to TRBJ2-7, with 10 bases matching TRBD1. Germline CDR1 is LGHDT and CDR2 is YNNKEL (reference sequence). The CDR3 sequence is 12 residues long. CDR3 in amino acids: CASSLGQGGPLV. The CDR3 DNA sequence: TGTGCCAGCAGCTTAGGACAGGGGGGACCATTAGTC.

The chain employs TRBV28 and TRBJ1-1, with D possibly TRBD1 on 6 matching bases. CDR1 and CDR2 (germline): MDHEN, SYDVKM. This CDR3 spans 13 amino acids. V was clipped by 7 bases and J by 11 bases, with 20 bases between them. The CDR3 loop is CASTDAGAWGAFF. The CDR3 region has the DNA TGTGCCAGCACCGACGCGGGGGCGTGGGGGGCTTTCTTT.

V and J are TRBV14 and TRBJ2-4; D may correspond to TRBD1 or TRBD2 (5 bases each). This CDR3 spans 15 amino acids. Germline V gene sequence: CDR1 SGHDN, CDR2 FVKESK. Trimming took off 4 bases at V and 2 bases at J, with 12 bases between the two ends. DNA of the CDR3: TGTGCCAGCAGCCGGGGGACGGTGACCAAAAACATTCAGTACTTC. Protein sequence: CASSRGTVTKNIQYF.